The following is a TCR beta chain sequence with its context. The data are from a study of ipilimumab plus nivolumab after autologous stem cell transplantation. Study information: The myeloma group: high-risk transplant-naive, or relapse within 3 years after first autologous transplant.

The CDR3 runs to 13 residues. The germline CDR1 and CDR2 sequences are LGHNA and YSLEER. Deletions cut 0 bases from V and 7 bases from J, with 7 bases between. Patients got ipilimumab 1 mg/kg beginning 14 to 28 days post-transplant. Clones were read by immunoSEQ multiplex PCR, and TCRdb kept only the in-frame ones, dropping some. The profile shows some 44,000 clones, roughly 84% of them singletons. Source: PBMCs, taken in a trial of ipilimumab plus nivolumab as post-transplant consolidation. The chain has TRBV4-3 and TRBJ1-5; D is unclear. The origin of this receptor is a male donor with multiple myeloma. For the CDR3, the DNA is TGCGCCAGCAGCCAAGATAGAGGCCAGCCCCAGCATTTT. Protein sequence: CASSQDRGQPQHF.